Shown below are 14 T cell receptor beta chains from a single sample sequenced in a study of Ad26.COV2.S vaccination and SARS-CoV-2 variants. Treatment meaning: around 19 received Ad26.COV2.S at low or high dose, single or two shots; roughly 5 received placebo; per-sample allocation not given. Samples were taken on day 63 after the first vaccine or placebo injection. The protocol was immunoSEQ multiplex PCR, while the TCRdb copy is restricted to in-frame clones and leaves out a portion. The sample lists more than 300,000 clones; approximately 86% were seen once. Here the sequenced sample was peripheral blood, taken in a trial of Ad26.COV2.S vaccine versus placebo. The receptors here all came from a person aged 18-65 years who received the Ad26.COV2.S COVID-19 vaccine or a placebo.

The gene calls are TRBV6-2 or TRBV6-3 and TRBJ2-3; the match to TRBD1 covers 8 bases. The J segment lost 9 bases and the V segment lost 5 bases, leaving 13 bases of the junction unmatched. This CDR3 region has 15 residues. Germline V gene sequence: CDR1 MNHEY, CDR2 SVGEGT. CDR3 amino acids: CASSADRVYGDTQYF. The CDR3 DNA reads as TGTGCCAGCAGTGCGGACAGGGTGTATGGAGACACGCAGTATTTT.

The chain recombines TRBV7-8 with TRBJ1-6, with D hard to call. CDR3 length: 14 amino acids. The germline CDR1 and CDR2 sequences are SGHVS and FQNEAQ. Trimming took 4 bases from V and 5 from J, leaving 9 bases between them. Written as DNA, the CDR3 is TGTGCCAGCAGCTCCCCGAGAGATAATTCACCCCTCCACTTT. Amino acids: CASSSPRDNSPLHF.

This clone has more than one count but fewer than ten. The gene calls are TRBV12-3 or TRBV12-4 and TRBJ2-3; the match to TRBD2 covers 10 bases. The CDR3 totals 13 residues. V gave up 8 bases and J gave up 5 bases; unmatched junction bases: 4. CDR3 sequence: CASVRLAGDTQYF. CDR3 sequence (DNA): TGTGCCAGCGTCAGACTAGCGGGAGATACGCAGTATTTT.

The J gene is TRBJ2-1, the V gene TRBV7-9; D possibly corresponds to TRBD1 (5 bases). V lost 1 base to trimming and J lost 4 bases, with 8 bases between them. The CDR3 has 14 amino acids. CDR1 SEHNR and CDR2 FQNEAQ come from the germline V gene (reference sequence). The CDR3 is CASSLETEYNEQFF. The CDR3 coding sequence is TGTGCCAGCAGCTTAGAGACAGAGTACAATGAGCAGTTCTTC.

The V call is TRBV6-4, the J call TRBJ1-5, with D unclear. This CDR3 is built from 16 residues. Trimming pared 1 base from V and 1 base from J, leaving 11 bases between. Germline loops: CDR1 MRHNA, CDR2 SNTAGT. For the CDR3, the DNA is TGTGCCAGCAGTGACTTGAGCAGCCCGAGCAATCAGCCCCAGCATTTT. This sequence encodes CASSDLSSPSNQPQHF.

This clone was seen just once. The chain carries TRBV18 and TRBJ1-2; D is unclear. The V end was cut by 0 bases, the J end by 2 bases, with 10 bases between. Germline V gene sequence: CDR1 KGHSH, CDR2 LQKENI. This CDR3 contains 15 residues. The DNA for the CDR3 is TGTGCCAGCTCACCACCGGTGGGGTCGAACTATGGCTACACCTTC. The encoded protein is CASSPPVGSNYGYTF.

This chain joins TRBV5-1 and TRBJ2-1, with a tentative D call TRBD2 (6 bases). The CDR3 contains 15 residues. Germline CDR1 SGHRS, CDR2 YFSETQ. V shed 5 bases and J shed 3 bases, with 15 bases lying between them. The CDR3 DNA reads as TGCGCCAGCAGGCGCCTAGCGTTGAGCTACAATGAGCAGTTCTTC. Its protein is CASRRLALSYNEQFF.

The chain links TRBV6-1 to TRBJ1-2; D may be TRBD1 (5 bases). The V end was cut by 0 bases, the J end by 0 bases, with 20 bases between. CDR1 and CDR2 (germline): MNHNS, SASEGT. The CDR3 totals 19 residues. CDR3 bases: TGTGCCAGCAGTGAAGCTTTCGCCTTAGGGGAACCCGCTAACTATGGCTACACCTTC. This gives the protein CASSEAFALGEPANYGYTF.

The chain is built from TRBV2 and TRBJ1-5; no clear D. V lost 2 bases, J lost 0 bases, and 8 bases lay in between. CDR1 SNHLY and CDR2 FYNNEI come from the germline V gene. CDR3 length: 15 amino acids. This CDR3 reads CASSERRGSNQPQHF. DNA for the CDR3: TGTGCCAGCAGTGAACGGCGGGGTAGCAATCAGCCCCAGCATTTT.

The chain employs TRBV2 and TRBJ1-1; a weak D match, TRBD1 (6 bases). The V and J ends lost 7 bases and 6 bases respectively, with 15 bases between them. The CDR3 is 13 amino acids. Germline CDR1 SNHLY, CDR2 FYNNEI. In DNA form, the CDR3 reads TGTGCCAGCAACAGACAGGCCCACGCTGAAGCTTTCTTT. It encodes CASNRQAHAEAFF.

This clone was seen just once. The chain links TRBV6-2 or TRBV6-3 to TRBJ2-1; D is undetermined. Germline CDR1 reads MNHEY; CDR2 reads SVGEGT. The CDR3 contains 13 residues. V was trimmed by 1 base and J by 5 bases, leaving 6 bases between them. This chain's CDR3 is CASSYFRDNEQFF. In DNA form, the CDR3 reads TGTGCCAGCAGTTACTTCCGGGACAATGAGCAGTTCTTC.

The chain links TRBV19 to TRBJ2-1; 14 nucleotides line up with TRBD2. The V segment lost 1 base and the J segment 14 bases; nucleotides outside the gene matches: 7. Germline V gives CDR1 LNHDA, CDR2 SQIVND (reference sequence). There are 15 residues in the CDR3. The CDR3 region is CASSIGGTSGRKEFF. The CDR3 coding sequence is TGTGCCAGTAGTATAGGCGGGACTAGCGGGAGAAAGGAGTTCTTC. Using reference TRBV19 and TRBJ2-1 for the parts outside the CDR3, the full variable domain is DGGITQSPKYLFRKEGQNVTLSCEQNLNHDAMYWYRQDPGQGLRLIYYSQIVNDFQKGDIAEGYSVSREKKESFPLTVTSAQKNPTAFYLCASSIGGTSGRKEFFGPGTRLTVL.

The gene calls are TRBV6-5 and TRBJ2-6; unclear D gene. Germline V gene data show CDR1 as MNHEY and CDR2 as SVGAGI. CDR3 length: 14 residues. The V end was cut by 5 bases, the J end by 0 bases, with 5 bases between. CDR3: CASSRVSGANVLTF. The CDR3 DNA reads as TGTGCCAGCAGTAGAGTCTCTGGGGCCAACGTCCTGACTTTC.

This clone was observed once. V is TRBV5-5 and J is TRBJ1-5; 10 bases agree with TRBD1. J gave up 5 bases and V 4 bases, and 0 bases lay outside the gene matches. The CDR3 has 13 amino acids. From germline, CDR1 is SGHKS and CDR2 YYEKEE (reference sequence). The CDR3 is CASSGQGDQPQHF. In DNA form, the CDR3 reads TGTGCCAGCAGCGGACAGGGGGATCAGCCCCAGCATTTT.